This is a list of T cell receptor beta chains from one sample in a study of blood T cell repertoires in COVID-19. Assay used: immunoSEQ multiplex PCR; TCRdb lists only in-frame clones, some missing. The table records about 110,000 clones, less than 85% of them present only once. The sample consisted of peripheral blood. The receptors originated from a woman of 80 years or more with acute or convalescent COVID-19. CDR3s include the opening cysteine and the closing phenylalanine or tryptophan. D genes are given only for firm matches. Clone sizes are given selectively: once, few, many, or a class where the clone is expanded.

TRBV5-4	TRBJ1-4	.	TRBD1	TGTGCCAGCAGCACCCGACAGGGACCAACTAATGAAAAACTGTTTTTT	CASSTRQGPTNEKLFF
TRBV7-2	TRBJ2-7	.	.	TGTGCCAGCAGCTCACGCCCGGTTAGTGAGGGGGCCTACGAGCAGTACTTC	CASSSRPVSEGAYEQYF
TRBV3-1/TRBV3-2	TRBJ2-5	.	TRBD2	TGTGCCAGCAGCCCTCTTGGGGGGGTGGAGACCCAGTACTTC	CASSPLGGVETQYF
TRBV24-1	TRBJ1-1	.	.	TGTGCCACCAGTGATTTTACCGGTGAAGCTTTCTTT	CATSDFTGEAFF
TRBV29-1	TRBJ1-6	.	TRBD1	TGCAGCTATAGGGACAGGGAGTATTCACCCCTCCACTTT	CSYRDREYSPLHF
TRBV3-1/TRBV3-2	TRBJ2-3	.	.	TGTGCCAGCAGCCCAAGCTTTGTAGATACGCAGTATTTT	CASSPSFVDTQYF
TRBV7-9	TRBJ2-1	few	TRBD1	TGTGCCAGCAGCCCCAGACAGGGACGACCGAACAATGAGCAGTTCTTC	CASSPRQGRPNNEQFF
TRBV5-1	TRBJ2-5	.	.	TGCGCCAGCAGCTTGGTGATTGCGGGGGCCGGGGAGACCCAGTACTTC	CASSLVIAGAGETQYF
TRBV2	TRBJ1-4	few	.	TGTGCCAGCATCTCTGGAAGGAGTGAAAAACTGTTTTTT	CASISGRSEKLFF
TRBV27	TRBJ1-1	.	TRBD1	TGTGCCAGCATCCTCAGAGCTTCCGGGACAGTCAACACTGAAGCTTTCTTT	CASILRASGTVNTEAFF
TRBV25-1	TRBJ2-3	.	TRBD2	TGTGCCAGCAGTGACGCGGGGGGCACAGATACGCAGTATTTT	CASSDAGGTDTQYF
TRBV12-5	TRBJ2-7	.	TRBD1	TGTGCTAGTGGTACCCTGGGACAGGGGGCCCGCGAGCAGTACTTC	CASGTLGQGAREQYF
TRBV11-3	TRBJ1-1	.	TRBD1	TGTGCCAGCAGCTTGACAGGGGGCACTGAAGCTTTCTTT	CASSLTGGTEAFF
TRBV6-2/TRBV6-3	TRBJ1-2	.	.	TGTGCCAGCAGCTTTGATACTAAAGGCTATGGCTACACCTTC	CASSFDTKGYGYTF
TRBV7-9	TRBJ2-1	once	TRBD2	TGTGCCAGCAGCTCACCCACCGGACTAGCGGGAGGGCCGGGGAATGAGCAGTTCTTC	CASSSPTGLAGGPGNEQFF
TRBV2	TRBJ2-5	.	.	TGTGCCAGCAAGAGGCAGGGAGAGACCCAGTACTTC	CASKRQGETQYF
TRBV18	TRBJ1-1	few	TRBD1	TGTGCCAGCTCACCACCGATTGGGCAGGGGGACACTGAAGCTTTCTTT	CASSPPIGQGDTEAFF
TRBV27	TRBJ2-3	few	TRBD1	TGTGCCAGCAGTTTGCCGGGACAGGGAAGAGATACGCAGTATTTT	CASSLPGQGRDTQYF
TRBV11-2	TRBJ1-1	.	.	TGTGCCAGCAGCGCTTCGACGGGGTTAAACACTGAAGCTTTCTTT	CASSASTGLNTEAFF
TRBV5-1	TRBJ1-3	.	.	TGCGCCAGCAGCTTGAGTTCGGTGTCTGGAAACACCATATATTTT	CASSLSSVSGNTIYF
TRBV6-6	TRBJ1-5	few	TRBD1	TGTGCCAGCAGTTTTCTGACAGGGAGACAGCCCCAGCATTTT	CASSFLTGRQPQHF
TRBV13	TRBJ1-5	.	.	TGTGCCAGCAGCTTAAAGACTGAGGCTAGGAGCAATCAGCCCCAGCATTTT	CASSLKTEARSNQPQHF
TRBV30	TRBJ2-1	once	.	TGTGCCTGGAGCCGGCAGGCGCTCAATGAGCAGTTCTTC	CAWSRQALNEQFF
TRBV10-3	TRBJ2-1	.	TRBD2	TGTGCCATCTATTCTCCGGGGGGCAATGAGCAGTTCTTC	CAIYSPGGNEQFF
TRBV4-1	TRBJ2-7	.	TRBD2	TGCGCCAGCAGCCAAGGTATTAGCGGGGGCCTAACCTACGAGCAGTACTTC	CASSQGISGGLTYEQYF
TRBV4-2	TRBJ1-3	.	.	TGTGCCAGCAGCCAAGATCAGGCCACCATATATTTT	CASSQDQATIYF
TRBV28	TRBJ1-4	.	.	TGTGCCAGCATTTCAGGACAGCTTAATGAAAAACTGTTTTTT	CASISGQLNEKLFF
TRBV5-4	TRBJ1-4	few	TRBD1	TGTGCCAGCAGCTCCGGACAGGGGAGTGGGAAACTGTTTTTT	CASSSGQGSGKLFF
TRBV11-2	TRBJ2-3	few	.	TGTGCCAGCAGCTCTAGCACAGATACGCAGTATTTT	CASSSSTDTQYF
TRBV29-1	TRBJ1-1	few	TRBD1	TGCAGCGCGCGACAGGGTCCTACTGAAGCTTTCTTT	CSARQGPTEAFF
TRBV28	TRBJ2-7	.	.	TGTGCCAGCAGCCCCCCAAACCAAAACTTCTACGAGCAGTACTTC	CASSPPNQNFYEQYF
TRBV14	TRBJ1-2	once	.	TGTGCCAGCAGCCAAGGTTTCCCGGGACTGAACTATGGCTACACCTTC	CASSQGFPGLNYGYTF
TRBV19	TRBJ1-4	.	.	TGTGCCAGTAGGGGACACTCCGCAACTAATGAAAAACTGTTTTTT	CASRGHSATNEKLFF
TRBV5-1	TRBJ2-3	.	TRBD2	TGCGCCAGCGGCCCAACGCGGGGGGGAACAGATACGCAGTATTTT	CASGPTRGGTDTQYF
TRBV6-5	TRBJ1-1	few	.	TGTGCCAGCAGTTACAGAGTTGGGAACACTGAAGCTTTCTTT	CASSYRVGNTEAFF
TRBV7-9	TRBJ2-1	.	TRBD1	TGTGCCAGCAGCTTAGGGGCCCGGACAGGGAAGTTCTTC	CASSLGARTGKFF
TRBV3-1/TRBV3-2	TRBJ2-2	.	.	TGTGCCAGCAGCCAGGCGACAACGAACACCGGGGAGCTGTTTTTT	CASSQATTNTGELFF
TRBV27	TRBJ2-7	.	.	TGTGCCAGCAGTCGACATTCCTCCTACGAGCAGTACTTC	CASSRHSSYEQYF
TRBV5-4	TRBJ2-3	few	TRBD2	TGTGCCAGCAGCCCAGGGACTAGCGGGAGGGTCGGGACAGATACGCAGTATTTT	CASSPGTSGRVGTDTQYF
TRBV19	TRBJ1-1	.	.	TGTGCCAGTAGAGTCGACAGTTCGTTCGAAGCTTTCTTT	CASRVDSSFEAFF
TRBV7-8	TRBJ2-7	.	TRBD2	TGTGCCAGCAGCCCGCTAGCGGGAGCATTCGAGCAGTACTTC	CASSPLAGAFEQYF